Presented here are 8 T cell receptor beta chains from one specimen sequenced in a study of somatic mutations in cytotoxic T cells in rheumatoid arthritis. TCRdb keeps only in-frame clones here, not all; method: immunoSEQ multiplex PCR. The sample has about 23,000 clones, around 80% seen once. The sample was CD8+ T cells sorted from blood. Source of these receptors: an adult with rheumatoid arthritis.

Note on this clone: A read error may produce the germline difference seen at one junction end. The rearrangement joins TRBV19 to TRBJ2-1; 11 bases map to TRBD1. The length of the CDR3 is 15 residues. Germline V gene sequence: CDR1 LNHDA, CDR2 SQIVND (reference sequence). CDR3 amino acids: CASTLTGTGGNEQFF. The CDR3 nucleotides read TGTGCTAGTACCCTTACCGGGACAGGGGGTAATGAGCAGTTCTTC.

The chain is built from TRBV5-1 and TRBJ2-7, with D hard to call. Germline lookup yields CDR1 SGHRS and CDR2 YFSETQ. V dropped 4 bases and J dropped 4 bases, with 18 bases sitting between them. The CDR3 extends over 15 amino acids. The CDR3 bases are TGCGCCAGCAGCCTAAGTCGGAACTATCGGTACGAGCAGTACTTC. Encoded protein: CASSLSRNYRYEQYF.

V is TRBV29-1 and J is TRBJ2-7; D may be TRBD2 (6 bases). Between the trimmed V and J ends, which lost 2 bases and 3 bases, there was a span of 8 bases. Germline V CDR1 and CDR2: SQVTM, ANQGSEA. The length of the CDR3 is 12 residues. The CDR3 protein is CSVERGGYEQYF. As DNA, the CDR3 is TGCAGCGTTGAAAGGGGAGGCTACGAGCAGTACTTC.

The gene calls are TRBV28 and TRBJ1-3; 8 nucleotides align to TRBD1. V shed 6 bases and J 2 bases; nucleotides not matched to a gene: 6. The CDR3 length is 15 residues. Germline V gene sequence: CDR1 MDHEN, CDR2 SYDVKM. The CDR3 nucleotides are TGTGCCAGCAGCACACAGGGGGGCGCTGGAAACACCATATATTTT. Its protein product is CASSTQGGAGNTIYF.

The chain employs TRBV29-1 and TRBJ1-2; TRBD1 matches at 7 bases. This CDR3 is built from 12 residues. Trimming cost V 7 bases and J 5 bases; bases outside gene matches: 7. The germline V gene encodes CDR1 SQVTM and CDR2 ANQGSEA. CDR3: CSGLTGLYGYTF. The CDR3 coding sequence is TGCAGCGGCCTGACAGGGCTATATGGCTACACCTTC.

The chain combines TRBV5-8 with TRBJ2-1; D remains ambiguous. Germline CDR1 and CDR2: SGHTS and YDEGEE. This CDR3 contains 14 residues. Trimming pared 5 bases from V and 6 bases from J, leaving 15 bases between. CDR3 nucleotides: TGTGCCAGCAGTCCTTGGGGAAGTGTCAATGAGCAGTTCTTC. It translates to CASSPWGSVNEQFF.

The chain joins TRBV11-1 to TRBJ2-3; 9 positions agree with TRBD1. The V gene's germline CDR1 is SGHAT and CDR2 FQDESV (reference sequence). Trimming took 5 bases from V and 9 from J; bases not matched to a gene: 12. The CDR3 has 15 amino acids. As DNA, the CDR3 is TGTGCCAGCAGCGTCCGGGACAGGGCTTTTGGCACGCAGTATTTT. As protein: CASSVRDRAFGTQYF.

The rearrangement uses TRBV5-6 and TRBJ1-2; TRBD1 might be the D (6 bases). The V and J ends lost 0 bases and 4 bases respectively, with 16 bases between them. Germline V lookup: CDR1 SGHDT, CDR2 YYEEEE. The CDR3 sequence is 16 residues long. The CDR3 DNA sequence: TGTGCCAGCAGCTTGGATGGACAGTGGCAGGCCTATGGCTACACCTTC. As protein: CASSLDGQWQAYGYTF.